These T cell receptor beta chains were read from a single sample in a study of blood T cells in healthy people across ages. MiXCR, applied by TCRdb to the 5' RACE reads, yields one record per CDR3 protein. Among some 1.4 million distinct CDR3 sequences, around 39% were seen once, and the ten largest hold 7% to 9%. Input material: blood. These TCRs come from a woman under 30 in good health. CDR3s include the opening cysteine and the closing phenylalanine or tryptophan. D genes are given only for firm matches. Some rows have no size entry. The others give once, few or many, or a class for an expanded clone.

j_call v_call clone_size d_call cdr3_nt cdr3_aa
TRBJ2-7 TRBV20-1 . TRBD2 TGCAGTGCCAGCGGGGCAGGACGGCAATCCTACGAGCAGTACTTC CSASGAGRQSYEQYF
TRBJ2-5 TRBV7-3 few . TGTGCCAGCAGCTTAATGGGCAGGGATGGAGAGACCCAGTACTTC CASSLMGRDGETQYF
TRBJ2-1 TRBV12-3/TRBV12-4 . . TGTGCCAGCAACAGGAGAACTTACAATGAGCAGTTCTTC CASNRRTYNEQFF
TRBJ2-1 TRBV2 . . TGTGCCTCTGGGGGGGCGCCCCCGTTCTTC CASGGAPPFF
TRBJ2-2 TRBV20-1 once . TGCAGTGCTAGACCCGGGAGCAACACCGGGGAGCTGTTTTTT CSARPGSNTGELFF
TRBJ1-2 TRBV12-3/TRBV12-4 many . TGTGCCAGCAGTGGCGCGGATGGCTACACCTTC CASSGADGYTF
TRBJ2-7 TRBV29-1 few . TGCAGCGTTCTCACGAGCTACTACGAGCAGTACTTC CSVLTSYYEQYF
TRBJ2-3 TRBV7-4 . . TGTGCCAGCAGCTTCCCGACCGGGGGCGGTTGCACAGATACGCAGTATTTT CASSFPTGGGCTDTQYF
TRBJ2-7 TRBV28 . . TGTGCCTTCGGTCTACTGTACTTC CAFGLLYF
TRBJ1-1 TRBV12-3/TRBV12-4 . . TGTGCCAGCAGTTTAGCTCAGCCGAACACTGAAGCTTTCTTT CASSLAQPNTEAFF
TRBJ2-2 TRBV12-3/TRBV12-4 . . TGTGCCAGCAGTTTCAATAGGAACACCGGGGAGCTGTTTTTT CASSFNRNTGELFF
TRBJ1-4 TRBV12-3/TRBV12-4 few . TGTGCCAGCAGTCCTCGTGGGGGTTGGAATGAAAAACTGTTTTTT CASSPRGGWNEKLFF
TRBJ2-4 TRBV12-3/TRBV12-4 . . TGTGCCAGCAGTCGGAAAACGACACATTACATTCAGTACTTC CASSRKTTHYIQYF
TRBJ2-2 TRBV9 . . TGTGCCAGCACCGTGGAGTCGAACACCGGGGAGCTGTTTTTT CASTVESNTGELFF
TRBJ2-4 TRBV6-5 . . TGTGCCAGCAGTTACTCGAGCCCCTCCAAAAACATTCAGTACTTC CASSYSSPSKNIQYF
TRBJ2-3 TRBV20-1 few . TGCAGTGTTAGGGGCGCAGATACGCAGTATTTT CSVRGADTQYF
TRBJ2-7 TRBV27 . . TGTGCCAGCAGGACCGAACAGGGCCGTAGCTCCTACGAGCAGTACTTC CASRTEQGRSSYEQYF
TRBJ2-7 TRBV20-1 few . TGCAGTGCTACACCCCGGGGGCGGGAGACCACCTACGAGCAGTACTTC CSATPRGRETTYEQYF
TRBJ1-5 TRBV12-3/TRBV12-4 few . TGTGCCAGCAGCCCCTATGGGGGGCGCAATCAGCCCCAGCATTTT CASSPYGGRNQPQHF
TRBJ2-2 TRBV6-5 . . TGTGCCACCCGAGGCGGCCCACTCACCGGGGAGCTGTTTTTT CATRGGPLTGELFF
TRBJ2-7 TRBV28 few . TGTGCCAGCAGTTTACAGGGCAGGTTCAGTAGCTCCTACGAGCAGTACTTC CASSLQGRFSSSYEQYF
TRBJ2-7 TRBV4-1 once TRBD2 TGCGCCAGCAGCCAAGGGAGTAGCGGGGCCGGGTACGAGCAGTACTTC CASSQGSSGAGYEQYF
TRBJ1-1 TRBV6-2/TRBV6-3 . . TGTGCCAGCAGTTATTCCGGGGCCCCGAACACTGAAGCTTTCTTT CASSYSGAPNTEAFF
TRBJ2-1 TRBV12-3/TRBV12-4 . . TGTGCCAGCAGTACCTATACGGGCCCCAATGAGCAGTTCTTC CASSTYTGPNEQFF
TRBJ2-7 TRBV24-1 few TRBD1 TGTGCCACCAGTGCGGCAGGGGGAACAGGCTACGAGCAGTACTTC CATSAAGGTGYEQYF
TRBJ1-2 TRBV28 . . TGTGCCAGCAGGGCCATCGGGGAGAAAAACTATGGCTACACCTTC CASRAIGEKNYGYTF
TRBJ1-5 TRBV28 few TRBD1 TGTGCCAGCAGCTCGACAGGGTATGAGCCCCAGCATTTT CASSSTGYEPQHF
TRBJ2-1 TRBV20-1 few TRBD2 TGCAGTGCAGGAGTTGGTTGGGCAGGACTAGCGGGGGTTGACAATGAGCAGTTCTTC CSAGVGWAGLAGVDNEQFF
TRBJ1-2 TRBV11-1 few . TGTGCCAGCAGCTTAAACGGATTCGATGGCTACACCTTC CASSLNGFDGYTF
TRBJ2-5 TRBV6-6 . . TGTGTCAGCAAACGGTCGGATATGGTGGGAGAGACCCAGTACTTC CVSKRSDMVGETQYF
TRBJ2-1 TRBV4-2 . TRBD2 TGTGCCAGCAGCCAAGATGAGGTAGCGGGAGTGGGTGAGCAGTTCTTC CASSQDEVAGVGEQFF
TRBJ2-5 TRBV20-1 . . TGCAGGGCTATGCCCAATGGGGAGACCCAGTACTTC CRAMPNGETQYF
TRBJ2-2 TRBV3-1 . . TGTGCCAGCAGCCGCCTCCGGGACAACACCGGGGAGCTGTTTTTT CASSRLRDNTGELFF
TRBJ1-1 TRBV5-1 few . TGCGCCAGCAGCTTGGCCGCCCAGTTGAACACTGAAGCTTTCTTT CASSLAAQLNTEAFF
TRBJ2-5 TRBV27 . TRBD2 TGTGCCAGCAGTTCAAAGCGGGAGACGAGGGAGACCCAGTACTTC CASSSKRETRETQYF
TRBJ2-2 TRBV7-7 . . TGTGCTAGCAGCCCTGACCGGTTCGGGGAGCTGTTTTTT CASSPDRFGELFF